Below are 31 T cell receptor beta chains sequenced from a single sample in a study of T cell repertoires in cytomegalovirus infection. TCRdb re-called the reads through MiXCR, storing one row per CDR3 protein. The data show nearly 700,000 distinct CDR3 sequences, with around 35% seen just once and around a sixth held by the top ten. These receptors are not linked to any known antigen. Sequenced material: cultured PBMCs, taken from culture after CMV antigen stimulation. Receptors originate from a human donor in good health (CMV status not recorded). Some clones in this sample may be carry-over from other donors' samples.

The V call is TRBV27, the J call TRBJ2-6, with unresolved D. Germline-derived CDR1 and CDR2 are MNHEY and SMNVEV (reference sequence). Trimming shortened V by 6 bases and J by 0 bases, and 15 bases separated the two germline ends. The CDR3 spans 17 residues. CDR3 sequence reads: CASSPDLRSSGANVLTF. CDR3 coding DNA: TGTGCCAGCAGCCCGGACCTGAGAAGCTCTGGGGCCAACGTCCTGACTTTC. The variable domain in full, with the rest retrieved from reference TRBV27 and TRBJ2-6, is EAQVTQNPRYLITVTGKKLTVTCSQNMNHEYMSWYRQDPGLGLRQIYYSMNVEVTDKGDVPEGYKVSRKEKRNFPLILESPSPNQTSLYFCASSPDLRSSGANVLTFGAGSRLTVL.

V is TRBV15 and J is TRBJ2-5, with 10 bases fitting TRBD2. V shed 5 bases and J 2 bases; nucleotides not matched to a gene: 14. CDR3 size: 18 residues. Germline values: CDR1 LNHNV, CDR2 YYDKDF (reference sequence). The CDR3 region is CATSPRGSSGGLQETQYF. In DNA, the CDR3 is TGTGCCACCAGCCCCCGAGGGAGTAGCGGGGGGCTACAAGAGACCCAGTACTTC.

This clonotype occurred a few times. J is TRBJ2-1 and V is TRBV7-9; the D gene could be TRBD1 or TRBD2 (5 bases each). Trimming removed 1 base from V and 4 bases from J, with 11 bases in between. The germline V gene has CDR1 SEHNR and CDR2 FQNEAQ (reference sequence). The CDR3 has 15 residues. DNA for the CDR3: TGTGCCAGCAGCTTAGGGGGGACCGAGTACAATGAGCAGTTCTTC. Translated, it gives CASSLGGTEYNEQFF.

The rearrangement uses TRBV11-2 and TRBJ2-2; D is possibly TRBD1 or TRBD2 (6 bases each). CDR1 and CDR2 (germline): SGHAT, FQNNGV. This CDR3 is built from 15 residues. V shed 1 base and J shed 8 bases, with 14 bases lying between them. CDR3 region: CASSLGTGRTGELFF. DNA for the CDR3: TGTGCCAGCAGCTTAGGTACAGGGAGGACAGGGGAGCTGTTTTTT.

This clonotype was observed a handful of times. The chain employs TRBV7-2 and TRBJ2-2, with D unclear. CDR1 is SGHTA, CDR2 FQGNSA, per germline. V lost 1 base, J lost 5 bases, and 14 bases lay in between. This CDR3 has 16 amino acids. CDR3 region: CASSLGYVVGTGELFF. The CDR3 DNA follows: TGTGCCAGCAGCTTAGGTTACGTTGTTGGGACCGGGGAGCTGTTTTTT.

This clonotype was observed a few times. The chain uses TRBV5-6 and TRBJ1-4, with a possible D match to TRBD1 (5 bases). The CDR3 runs to 14 residues. The germline V gene has CDR1 SGHDT and CDR2 YYEEEE. V gave up 4 bases and J gave up 7 bases, with 14 bases separating them. As DNA, the CDR3 is TGTGCCAGCAGCCCAACACCGGGACGTGAAAAACTGTTTTTT. This encodes CASSPTPGREKLFF.

The J gene is TRBJ2-5, the V gene TRBV7-2; 8 bases align to TRBD1. CDR3 length: 14 amino acids. Per the germline V gene, CDR1 is SGHTA and CDR2 is FQGNSA. J was trimmed by 3 bases and V by 5 bases; bases with no gene match: 5. The CDR3 nucleotides read TGTGCCAGCAGCCCCTTGACAGGGGAAGAGACCCAGTACTTC. It is translated as CASSPLTGEETQYF. Based on the CDR3 plus reference TRBV7-2 and TRBJ2-5, the full variable domain is GAGVSQSPSNKVTEKGKDVELRCDPISGHTALYWYRQSLGQGLEFLIYFQGNSAPDKSGLPSDRFSAERTGGSVSTLTIQRTQQEDSAVYLCASSPLTGEETQYFGPGTRLLVL.

This chain uses TRBV18 with TRBJ2-6, with 7 bases fitting TRBD2. Germline CDR1 is KGHSH and CDR2 is LQKENI. V shed 7 bases and J 0 bases; nucleotides not matched to a gene: 3. This CDR3 region has 15 residues. CDR3 amino acids: CASLWTSSGANVLTF. CDR3 sequence (DNA): TGTGCCAGCTTGTGGACTAGCTCTGGGGCCAACGTCCTGACTTTC. Using reference TRBV18 and TRBJ2-6 for the parts outside the CDR3, the full variable domain is NAGVMQNPRHLVRRRGQEARLRCSPMKGHSHVYWYRQLPEEGLKFMVYLQKENIIDESGMPKERFSAEFPKEGPSILRIQQVVRGDSAAYFCASLWTSSGANVLTFGAGSRLTVL.

This clonotype was detected a few times. The chain couples TRBV6-6 to TRBJ2-1; the D gene is possibly TRBD2 (5 bases). The CDR3 has 13 residues. Trimming stripped 7 bases from V and 5 bases from J, with 12 bases between. Germline CDR1 reads MNHNY; CDR2 reads SVGAGI (reference sequence). CDR3 region: CASNRLGDNEQFF. In nucleotides, the CDR3 is TGTGCCAGCAACCGACTGGGAGACAATGAGCAGTTCTTC.

The chain recombines TRBV20-1 with TRBJ2-5; no reliable D call. The germline V and J ends were trimmed by 5 bases and 3 bases, with 7 bases remaining between them. Germline lookup yields CDR1 DFQATT and CDR2 SNEGSKA (reference sequence). The CDR3 is 11 residues long. The CDR3 loop reads CSARPEETQYF. The CDR3 coding sequence is TGCAGTGCTCGGCCCGAAGAGACCCAGTACTTC.

This clonotype showed up just a few times. The chain couples TRBV27 to TRBJ2-7; perhaps D is TRBD1 or TRBD2 (5 bases each). The CDR3 is 15 residues long. Germline CDR1 reads MNHEY; CDR2 reads SMNVEV (reference sequence). Trimming shortened V by 4 bases and J by 4 bases, and 17 bases separated the two germline ends. In DNA form, the CDR3 reads TGTGCCAGCAGTTACGAGGGGCCCTCTGGGTACGAGCAGTACTTC. Its translation is CASSYEGPSGYEQYF.

The table lists this clonotype with a few counts. The CDR3 here is CASSRSHAASSYNEQFF. DNA for the CDR3: TGCGCCAGCAGCCGCTCGCATGCGGCGAGCTCCTACAATGAGCAGTTCTTC. The V and J genes are TRBV4-3 and TRBJ2-1, with D unclear. The CDR3 is 17 residues long. The germline V gene has CDR1 LGHNA and CDR2 YSLEER. Trimming stripped 4 bases from V and 0 bases from J, with 16 bases between.

The chain joins TRBV19 to TRBJ2-7, with 9 bases lining up with TRBD1. Germline V gene sequence: CDR1 LNHDA, CDR2 SQIVND (reference sequence). The CDR3 sequence is 14 residues long. The junction had 5 bases not matched to a gene; V was cut back by 5 bases and J by 3 bases. For the CDR3, the DNA is TGTGCCAGTAGTGCGGGACAGGGAAACTACGAGCAGTACTTC. Its protein is CASSAGQGNYEQYF.

This clonotype was seen only a few times. This chain joins TRBV27 and TRBJ2-6, with D tentatively TRBD2 (6 bases). Trimming took 6 bases from V and 4 from J, leaving 10 bases between them. This CDR3 is 14 amino acids long. CDR1 is MNHEY, CDR2 SMNVEV, per germline (reference sequence). CDR3 bases: TGTGCCAGCAGGGATGGAGGGGGGGCCAACGTCCTGACTTTC. Translated: CASRDGGGANVLTF.

The gene calls are TRBV7-2 and TRBJ2-1; D not resolved. The V end was cut by 1 base, the J end by 6 bases, with 16 bases between. This CDR3 comprises 16 residues. In germline, CDR1 is SGHTA, CDR2 FQGNSA. The CDR3 DNA follows: TGTGCCAGCAGCTTAGTTTCCAGTGCAAGCCGCAATGAGCAGTTCTTC. Translating it yields CASSLVSSASRNEQFF.

This sequence joins TRBV4-3 and TRBJ2-1; the match to TRBD2 covers 7 bases. With 0 bases clipped from V and 9 bases from J, the junction kept 14 bases outside the gene matches. Germline lookup yields CDR1 LGHNA and CDR2 YSLEER. The CDR3 covers 17 residues. CDR3 loop: CASSQDGFQAASGEQFF. The CDR3 DNA follows: TGCGCCAGCAGCCAAGATGGTTTTCAGGCGGCTAGCGGTGAGCAGTTCTTC.

The V gene is TRBV6-6, the J gene TRBJ2-5; 8 bases fit TRBD2. Germline CDR1 reads MNHNY; CDR2 reads SVGAGI (reference sequence). This CDR3 contains 14 residues. V dropped 3 bases and J dropped 4; count of bases not matched to a gene: 4. In DNA form, the CDR3 reads TGTGCCAGCAGTTATACTAGCGGATTAGAGACCCAGTACTTC. Its translation: CASSYTSGLETQYF.

The chain uses TRBV12-3 or TRBV12-4 and TRBJ2-6; tentatively, D is TRBD1 (6 bases). The CDR3 length is 13 residues. Trimming removed 6 bases from V and 7 bases from J, with 10 bases in between. The CDR3 protein is CASRAQGANVLTF. The CDR3 DNA reads as TGTGCCAGCAGGGCACAGGGCGCCAACGTCCTGACTTTC.

The chain couples TRBV7-9 to TRBJ1-2, with 10 bases lining up with TRBD1. CDR1 is SEHNR and CDR2 is FQNEAQ in the germline V gene (reference sequence). V dropped 5 bases and J dropped 4; count of bases not matched to a gene: 7. This CDR3 has 15 amino acids. The CDR3 region is CASSPRTGGVYGYTF. DNA of the CDR3: TGTGCCAGCAGCCCAAGGACAGGGGGGGTCTATGGCTACACCTTC.

V usage is TRBV12-3 or TRBV12-4 and J usage is TRBJ2-2; D might be TRBD2 (5 bases). The CDR3 sequence is 16 residues long. Deletions cut 1 base from V and 4 bases from J, with 13 bases between. In DNA form, the CDR3 reads TGTGCCAGCAGTTTAGTCCCCGCGGGCATCACCGGGGAGCTGTTTTTT. This sequence encodes CASSLVPAGITGELFF.

The gene calls are TRBV19 and TRBJ1-1; TRBD1 might be the D (5 bases). This CDR3 has 14 amino acids. With 5 bases removed from V and 6 bases from J, the gap between germline ends came to 16 bases. Germline CDR1 is LNHDA and CDR2 is SQIVND (reference sequence). Here the CDR3 reads CASSVGTGGAEAFF. The CDR3 DNA sequence: TGTGCCAGTAGTGTGGGCACCGGAGGGGCTGAAGCTTTCTTT.

The chain is built from TRBV3-1 and TRBJ1-1; 7 nucleotides agree with TRBD1. V gave up 1 base and J gave up 5 bases; unmatched junction bases: 16. Germline values: CDR1 LGHDT, CDR2 YNNKEL (reference sequence). The CDR3 is 18 residues long. The CDR3 spells CASSQAPRQGGGRTEAFF. CDR3 in DNA: TGTGCCAGCAGCCAAGCCCCTCGACAGGGTGGGGGACGAACTGAAGCTTTCTTT.

The V gene is TRBV7-8, the J gene TRBJ1-6; 7 nucleotides line up with TRBD1. CDR1 is SGHVS and CDR2 is FQNEAQ in the germline V gene. The V gene end was trimmed by 6 bases and the J gene end by 10 bases; junction bases not matched to a gene: 9. The CDR3 loop spans 14 amino acids. CDR3 bases: TGTGCCAGCAGACGAACAGGGGAGGGGTCACCCCTCCACTTT. Translated: CASRRTGEGSPLHF.

This clonotype showed up just a few times. The rearrangement links TRBV20-1 to TRBJ2-1; 8 nucleotides agree with TRBD2. The CDR3 totals 11 residues. Germline V CDR1 and CDR2: DFQATT, SNEGSKA (reference sequence). The CDR3 reads CSSGGYNEQFF. The CDR3 region has the DNA TGCAGCTCGGGGGGGTACAATGAGCAGTTCTTC.

The J gene is TRBJ2-1, the V gene TRBV4-3, with D perhaps TRBD2 (5 bases). The V end was cut by 4 bases, the J end by 2 bases, with 18 bases between. This CDR3 region has 17 residues. In germline, CDR1 is LGHNA, CDR2 YSLEER. CDR3 residues: CASSPRVAGSPYNEQFF. CDR3 sequence (DNA): TGCGCCAGCAGCCCGAGGGTAGCAGGATCACCCTACAATGAGCAGTTCTTC.

This clonotype has a count of ten or more. The chain carries TRBV7-2 and TRBJ1-1; unclear D gene. Germline CDR1 SGHTA, CDR2 FQGNSA. Trimming removed 6 bases from V and 8 bases from J, with 16 bases in between. The CDR3 contains 13 residues. CDR3 sequence reads: CASSKLLPTEAFF. The CDR3 bases are TGTGCCAGCAGTAAACTCTTACCCACGGAAGCTTTCTTT.

V is TRBV20-1 and J is TRBJ1-5; 9 bases agree with TRBD1. The V gene end was trimmed by 7 bases and the J gene end by 1 base; junction bases not matched to a gene: 8. Germline values: CDR1 DFQATT, CDR2 SNEGSKA (reference sequence). The CDR3 spans 15 residues. CDR3 amino acids: CSVQGDRESNQPQHF. CDR3 DNA: TGCAGTGTCCAGGGGGACAGGGAGAGCAATCAGCCCCAGCATTTT.

V and J are TRBV6-5 and TRBJ1-6; no clear D. V was pared by 4 bases and J by 0 bases, with 10 bases between. The CDR3 loop spans 16 amino acids. The germline V gene encodes CDR1 MNHEY and CDR2 SVGAGI. CDR3 protein: CASSSAYSSYNSPLHF. CDR3 bases: TGTGCCAGCAGTTCGGCCTATAGCTCCTATAATTCACCCCTCCACTTT.

The chain carries TRBV7-2 and TRBJ2-7; 7 bases agree with TRBD2. The ends lost 5 bases at V and 6 bases at J; junction bases unmatched: 4. Germline values: CDR1 SGHTA, CDR2 FQGNSA. The length of the CDR3 is 12 residues. This CDR3 is CASSRWGGEQYF. CDR3 DNA sequence: TGTGCCAGCAGCCGGTGGGGGGGCGAGCAGTACTTC.

V is TRBV7-9 and J is TRBJ1-1; weak D call: TRBD1 (6 bases). The CDR3 extends over 14 amino acids. The V gene's germline CDR1 is SEHNR and CDR2 FQNEAQ (reference sequence). Trimming took 4 bases from V and 3 from J, leaving 12 bases between them. DNA for the CDR3: TGTGCCAGCAGCTCCACAGGGAAAGACACTGAAGCTTTCTTT. It codes for CASSSTGKDTEAFF.

The DNA of the CDR3 is TGTGCCAGCAGCTTGGGACAGGGGGCGAACACCATATATTTT. Translating it yields CASSLGQGANTIYF. V gene TRBV5-5 combines with J gene TRBJ1-3; the match to TRBD1 covers 10 bases. After removal of 0 bases from V and 7 bases from J, the junction contained 1 base not matched to a gene. CDR1 SGHKS and CDR2 YYEKEE come from the germline V gene (reference sequence). The CDR3 extends over 14 amino acids.